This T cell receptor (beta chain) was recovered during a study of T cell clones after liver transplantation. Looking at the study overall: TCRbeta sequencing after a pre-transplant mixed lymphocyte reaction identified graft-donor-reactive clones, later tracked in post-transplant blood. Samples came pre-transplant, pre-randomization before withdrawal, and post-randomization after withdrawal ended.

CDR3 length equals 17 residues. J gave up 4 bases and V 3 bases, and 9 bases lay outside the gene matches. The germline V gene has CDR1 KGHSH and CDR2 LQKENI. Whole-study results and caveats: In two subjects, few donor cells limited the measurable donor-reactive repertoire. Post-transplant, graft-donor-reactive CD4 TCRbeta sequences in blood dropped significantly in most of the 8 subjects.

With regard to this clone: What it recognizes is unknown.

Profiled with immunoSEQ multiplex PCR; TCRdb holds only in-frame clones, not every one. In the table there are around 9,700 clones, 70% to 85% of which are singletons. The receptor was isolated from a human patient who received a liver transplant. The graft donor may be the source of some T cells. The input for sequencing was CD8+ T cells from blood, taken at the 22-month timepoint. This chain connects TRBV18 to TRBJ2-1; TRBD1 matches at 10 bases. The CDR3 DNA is TGTGCCAGCTCACCTCCGGGACAGGGGATCGGTTACAATGAGCAGTTCTTC. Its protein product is CASSPPGQGIGYNEQFF. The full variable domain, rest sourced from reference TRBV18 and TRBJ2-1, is NAGVMQNPRHLVRRRGQEARLRCSPMKGHSHVYWYRQLPEEGLKFMVYLQKENIIDESGMPKERFSAEFPKEGPSILRIQQVVRGDSAAYFCASSPPGQGIGYNEQFFGPGTRLTVL.